Shown below are 30 T cell receptor beta chains from a single sample sequenced in a study of human T cells and chemical hapten exposure. TCRdb used MiXCR to reprocess the 5' RACE reads, holding one entry per CDR3 protein. The sample includes roughly 120,000 distinct CDR3 sequences, 15% to 20% of them seen just once. Extraction yielded total RNA from whole blood (unfractionated). The source is a human donor in good health.

The rearrangement uses TRBV30 and TRBJ2-7; 7 bases are shared with TRBD2. The germline V gene encodes CDR1 GTSNPN and CDR2 SVGIG (reference sequence). This CDR3 spans 14 amino acids. With V trimmed by 5 bases and J by 4 bases, 11 bases remained unmatched. The CDR3 loop reads CAWSRGGGLYEQYF. The CDR3 bases are TGTGCCTGGTCGAGAGGCGGGGGACTTTACGAGCAGTACTTC.

The genes are TRBV3-1 and TRBJ1-5; D is undetermined. This CDR3 is 17 amino acids long. The germline V and J ends were trimmed by 0 bases and 2 bases, with 14 bases remaining between them. CDR1 LGHDT and CDR2 YNNKEL come from the germline V gene (reference sequence). CDR3 amino acids: CASSQDRAGVGNQPQHF. In DNA form, the CDR3 reads TGTGCCAGCAGCCAAGATAGGGCGGGAGTTGGCAATCAGCCCCAGCATTTT.

The V call is TRBV27, the J call TRBJ1-2; possibly TRBD1 for D (5 bases). The CDR3 covers 14 residues. In germline, CDR1 is MNHEY, CDR2 SMNVEV (reference sequence). V gave up 2 bases and J gave up 7 bases, with 14 bases separating them. CDR3 protein: CASSLRQGISGYTF. The CDR3 coding sequence is TGTGCCAGCAGTTTACGTCAGGGAATTTCTGGCTACACCTTC.

J is TRBJ1-1 and V is TRBV6-5; 8 bases agree with TRBD1. Germline lookup yields CDR1 MNHEY and CDR2 SVGAGI. The V segment lost 4 bases and the J segment 3 bases; nucleotides outside the gene matches: 7. The CDR3 extends over 15 amino acids. CDR3 sequence reads: CASSWTGRGYTEAFF. In DNA form, the CDR3 reads TGTGCCAGCAGTTGGACAGGGAGGGGGTACACTGAAGCTTTCTTT.

CDR3 in amino acids: CASSTDWGKNIQYF. The CDR3 DNA is TGTGCCAGCAGTACAGACTGGGGCAAAAACATTCAGTACTTC. The V gene is TRBV6-6, the J gene TRBJ2-4; no clear D gene. CDR3 length: 14 residues. CDR1 MNHNY and CDR2 SVGAGI come from the germline V gene (reference sequence). Trimming shortened V by 5 bases and J by 3 bases, and 11 bases separated the two germline ends.

The chain uses TRBV12-3 or TRBV12-4 and TRBJ2-2; D remains unclear. The CDR3 runs to 15 residues. The germline V and J ends were trimmed by 3 bases and 4 bases, with 12 bases remaining between them. CDR3 coding DNA: TGTGCCAGCAGTTTCACCCTCGCCGTCACCGGGGAGCTGTTTTTT. Encoded protein: CASSFTLAVTGELFF.

The chain is built from TRBV6-2 or TRBV6-3 and TRBJ1-1; no reliable D call. V was trimmed by 3 bases and J by 0 bases, leaving 8 bases between them. The CDR3 spans 14 residues. CDR1 and CDR2 (germline): MNHEY, SVGEGT. The CDR3 spells CASSYGRLNTEAFF. The CDR3 DNA sequence: TGTGCCAGCAGTTATGGACGACTGAACACTGAAGCTTTCTTT.

As concerns this clonotype: A junction end diverges from the germline sequence, so it may reflect a read error. The V gene is TRBV6-5, the J gene TRBJ2-7, with 7 nucleotides matching TRBD1. CDR3 length equals 15 residues. From germline, CDR1 is MNHEY and CDR2 SVGAGI. The CDR3 nucleotides read TGTGCCAGCAGTTACTCGACAGGGAGCTCCTACGAGCGGTACTTC. Translating gives CASSYSTGSSYERYF.

This clonotype was picked up a small number of times. This chain connects TRBV10-3 to TRBJ2-7; the match to TRBD1 covers 8 bases. Germline V CDR1 and CDR2: ENHRY, SYGVKD. V gave up 6 bases and J gave up 3 bases; unmatched junction bases: 7. This CDR3 has 14 residues. The CDR3 sequence: CAISPGQEIYEQYF. The CDR3 DNA follows: TGTGCCATCAGCCCGGGACAGGAGATCTACGAGCAGTACTTC.

The sample holds a few counts of this clonotype. The chain carries TRBV11-2 and TRBJ1-1; a weak D match, TRBD1 (5 bases). The CDR3 loop spans 14 amino acids. CDR1 SGHAT and CDR2 FQNNGV come from the germline V gene. V lost 3 bases and J 1 base, leaving 9 bases between the germline ends. CDR3 loop: CASSFAGSNTEAFF. The CDR3 DNA sequence: TGTGCCAGCAGCTTTGCAGGGTCGAACACTGAAGCTTTCTTT. Based on the CDR3 plus reference TRBV11-2 and TRBJ1-1, the full variable domain is EAGVAQSPRYKIIEKRQSVAFWCNPISGHATLYWYQQILGQGPKLLIQFQNNGVVDDSQLPKDRFSAERLKGVDSTLKIQPAKLEDSAVYLCASSFAGSNTEAFFGQGTRLTVV.

V gene TRBV9 combines with J gene TRBJ2-5, with a weak D call TRBD2 (6 bases). Germline V gene data show CDR1 as SGDLS and CDR2 as YYNGEE. V was shortened by 0 bases and J by 5 bases, with 8 bases between the two germline ends. There are 13 residues in the CDR3. The CDR3 region has the DNA TGTGCCAGCAGCGTAGTGAGCGGGGAGACCCAGTACTTC. Encoded protein: CASSVVSGETQYF. The whole variable domain, filled in from reference TRBV9 and TRBJ2-5, reads DSGVTQTPKHLITATGQRVTLRCSPRSGDLSVYWYQQSLDQGLQFLIQYYNGEERAKGNILERFSAQQFPDLHSELNLSSLELGDSALYFCASSVVSGETQYFGPGTRLLVL.

The chain carries TRBV27 and TRBJ2-7, with TRBD2 matching 12 bases. Germline CDR1 and CDR2: MNHEY and SMNVEV (reference sequence). The CDR3 has 17 residues. V shed 2 bases and J 1 base; nucleotides not matched to a gene: 6. CDR3: CASSLGTSGRSSYEQYF. Here the CDR3 DNA reads TGTGCCAGCAGTTTAGGAACTAGCGGGAGGTCATCCTACGAGCAGTACTTC.

The chain employs TRBV7-9 and TRBJ1-6; 7 bases match TRBD1. The V gene end was trimmed by 6 bases and the J gene end by 5 bases; junction bases not matched to a gene: 7. This CDR3 spans 15 amino acids. CDR1 is SEHNR, CDR2 FQNEAQ, per germline (reference sequence). CDR3 sequence (DNA): TGTGCCAGCAGTAGCTGGCAGGGGGATAATTCACCCCTCCACTTT. It specifies CASSSWQGDNSPLHF.

V usage is TRBV5-1 and J usage is TRBJ1-5; tentative D call: TRBD1 (5 bases). The CDR3 is made up of 14 amino acids. V lost 3 bases and J lost 1, with 8 bases in between. From germline, CDR1 is SGHRS and CDR2 YFSETQ. The CDR3 nucleotides are TGCGCCAGCAGCTACGAGGGGAGCAATCAGCCCCAGCATTTT. It codes for CASSYEGSNQPQHF.

The DNA of the CDR3 is TGTGCCAGCAGCTTAGATAGTGGCCGGCCCCAGCATTTT. Its protein product is CASSLDSGRPQHF. This chain links TRBV11-2 with TRBJ1-5; unclear D gene. Looked up from germline, CDR1 is SGHAT and CDR2 is FQNNGV. There are 13 residues in the CDR3. Trimming removed 0 bases at V and 9 bases at J, with 9 bases between. The full variable domain, in which reference TRBV11-2 and TRBJ1-5 provide the parts outside the CDR3, is EAGVAQSPRYKIIEKRQSVAFWCNPISGHATLYWYQQILGQGPKLLIQFQNNGVVDDSQLPKDRFSAERLKGVDSTLKIQPAKLEDSAVYLCASSLDSGRPQHFGDGTRLSIL.

The chain combines TRBV7-8 with TRBJ1-2; D gene uncertain. Trimming cost V 1 base and J 4 bases, with 10 bases left between them. The germline gives CDR1 SGHVS, CDR2 FQNEAQ. CDR3 length: 14 residues. This CDR3 is CASSLGGPFYGYTF. The DNA for the CDR3 is TGTGCCAGCAGCTTAGGTGGACCATTCTATGGCTACACCTTC.

This clonotype was observed a few times. The chain couples TRBV20-1 to TRBJ2-7; D remains unclear. The ends were cut back, 4 bases at V and 5 bases at J, with 12 bases in the middle. The CDR3 has 12 amino acids. CDR1 DFQATT and CDR2 SNEGSKA come from the germline V gene (reference sequence). The CDR3 nucleotides read TGCAGTGCTAATCTGGGTAGCCACGAGCAGTACTTC. Protein: CSANLGSHEQYF.

The gene calls are TRBV28 and TRBJ1-5; 9 bases fit TRBD1. The CDR3 runs to 15 residues. After removal of 5 bases from V and 3 bases from J, the junction contained 5 bases not matched to a gene. The germline V gene encodes CDR1 MDHEN and CDR2 SYDVKM. The CDR3 protein is CASSLTGGDNQPQHF. CDR3 nucleotides: TGTGCCAGCAGTCTGACAGGGGGTGACAATCAGCCCCAGCATTTT.

This chain joins TRBV12-3 or TRBV12-4 and TRBJ2-3, with 9 positions matching TRBD2. The CDR3 consists of 16 residues. V was pared by 1 base and J by 4 bases, with 6 bases of the junction left unmatched. CDR3 sequence: CASSLEVAGVPDTQYF. CDR3 nucleotides: TGTGCCAGCAGTTTAGAGGTAGCGGGAGTCCCAGATACGCAGTATTTT.

The V and J genes are TRBV5-1 and TRBJ2-7; 16 positions match TRBD2. V was clipped by 4 bases and J by 0 bases; unmatched bases: 4. Germline values: CDR1 SGHRS, CDR2 YFSETQ. The CDR3 extends over 17 amino acids. The CDR3 DNA is TGCGCCAGCAGCCCGGGACTAGCGGGAGGGAACTCCTACGAGCAGTACTTC. Residues: CASSPGLAGGNSYEQYF.

This rearrangement joins TRBV28 to TRBJ2-6; 8 bases agree with TRBD1. The germline V gene encodes CDR1 MDHEN and CDR2 SYDVKM. There are 16 residues in the CDR3. V lost 6 bases to trimming and J lost 4 bases; unmatched junction nucleotides: 8. The CDR3 DNA sequence: TGTGCCAGCAGATCAGGGGGCGGGCTCGGGGCCAACGTCCTGACTTTC. This encodes CASRSGGGLGANVLTF.

The V and J genes are TRBV5-1 and TRBJ2-5; D is perhaps TRBD2 (5 bases). V dropped 0 bases and J dropped 2 bases, with 14 bases sitting between them. CDR1 is SGHRS, CDR2 YFSETQ, per germline. The CDR3 loop spans 16 amino acids. CDR3 in DNA: TGCGCCAGCAGCTTGGATCCGCGGCGGAGGCAAGAGACCCAGTACTTC. Amino acid sequence: CASSLDPRRRQETQYF.

This clonotype has more than one count but fewer than ten. This sequence joins TRBV5-1 and TRBJ2-7, with TRBD2 matching 7 bases. CDR1 and CDR2 (germline): SGHRS, YFSETQ. J was trimmed by 5 bases and V by 5 bases; bases with no gene match: 4. There are 12 residues in the CDR3. The DNA of the CDR3 is TGCGCCAGCAGTTCGGCGGGGGACGAGCAGTACTTC. Protein sequence: CASSSAGDEQYF. Full variable domain (rest looked up from reference TRBV5-1 and TRBJ2-7): KAGVTQTPRYLIKTRGQQVTLSCSPISGHRSVSWYQQTPGQGLQFLFEYFSETQRNKGNFPGRFSGRQFSNSRSEMNVSTLELGDSALYLCASSSAGDEQYFGPGTRLTVT.

This clonotype was found a few times. The J gene is TRBJ1-1, the V gene TRBV28; tentatively, D is TRBD1 (5 bases). The germline V and J ends were trimmed by 6 bases and 4 bases, with 21 bases remaining between them. The length of the CDR3 is 16 residues. Germline V gene sequence: CDR1 MDHEN, CDR2 SYDVKM. The CDR3 sequence is CASSPFGAALSTEAFF. DNA for the CDR3: TGTGCCAGCAGCCCCTTCGGGGCAGCCTTGAGCACTGAAGCTTTCTTT.

This clonotype has ten or more counts. The chain is built from TRBV5-1 and TRBJ2-7; TRBD1 aligns across 7 bases. From germline, CDR1 is SGHRS and CDR2 YFSETQ. This CDR3 is built from 14 residues. Unmatched junction bases numbered 5, after V lost 4 bases and J lost 1 base. The CDR3 DNA sequence: TGCGCCAGCAGCGTCGGGACAGCATCCTACGAGCAGTACTTC. It translates to CASSVGTASYEQYF.

V is TRBV28 and J is TRBJ1-5; no clear D. Germline loops: CDR1 MDHEN, CDR2 SYDVKM. V was cut by 6 bases and J by 4 bases, with 10 bases left in between. The CDR3 runs 13 residues. The CDR3 nucleotides are TGTGCCAGCAGGTTTGGGGTAAATCAGCCCCAGCATTTT. Amino acid sequence: CASRFGVNQPQHF.

This clonotype showed up just a few times. This sequence joins TRBV27 and TRBJ2-7; D is unresolved. CDR1 and CDR2 from the germline V gene are MNHEY and SMNVEV (reference sequence). V dropped 5 bases and J dropped 2 bases, with 16 bases sitting between them. The CDR3 is 15 amino acids. The CDR3 DNA sequence: TGTGCCAGCAGTCCCCGCCCAGGACGGGCCTACGAGCAGTACTTC. Encoded protein: CASSPRPGRAYEQYF.

This clonotype came up a few times. V usage is TRBV15 and J usage is TRBJ1-5; the match to TRBD1 covers 8 bases. The CDR3 spans 15 residues. Trimming took 2 bases from V and 4 from J; bases not matched to a gene: 4. Germline CDR1 reads LNHNV; CDR2 reads YYDKDF (reference sequence). This CDR3 reads CATSRRQGLNQPQHF. In DNA form, the CDR3 reads TGTGCCACCAGCAGACGACAGGGGCTAAATCAGCCCCAGCATTTT.

The rearrangement links TRBV5-1 to TRBJ2-3, with D maybe TRBD1 (6 bases). Germline V lookup: CDR1 SGHRS, CDR2 YFSETQ. This CDR3 region has 16 residues. Trimming took 4 bases from V and 1 from J, leaving 16 bases between them. The CDR3 DNA is TGCGCCAGCAGCCCCCAGGGCAGGGGTGGCACAGATACGCAGTATTTT. Translation gives CASSPQGRGGTDTQYF.

The chain couples TRBV7-2 to TRBJ1-4; D gene unclear. The ends were cut back, 5 bases at V and 0 bases at J, with 10 bases in the middle. Germline CDR1 and CDR2: SGHTA and FQGNSA. The CDR3 has 15 residues. The CDR3, as DNA: TGTGCCAGCAGCCTAACCTTTACAACTAATGAAAAACTGTTTTTT. It translates to CASSLTFTTNEKLFF.